The clone carrying this T cell receptor (beta chain) has just a few counts. Its antigen is currently unknown. These data are taken from a study of spatial heterogeneity in lung cancer. Study conclusions and caveats: Ubiquitous expanded tumor TCRs were seen in blood more at resection than at follow-up.

Sample time point: sample taken at primary tumor resection. Material for sequencing was whole RNA from tumor, nontumor lung or frozen PBMC, left unsorted. The donors comprised about 65 untreated early-stage non-small cell lung cancer patients. The V end was cut by 0 bases, the J end by 1 base, with 13 bases between. Germline assignment: CDR1 KGHSH and CDR2 LQKENI. The CDR3 contains 17 residues. Each TCR cDNA molecule carried a unique molecular identifier. MiXCR was run by TCRdb on the 5' RACE reads, yielding one entry per CDR3 protein. The sample lists roughly 60,000 distinct CDR3 sequences, around 8.4% occurring once.

The sequence derives from a female donor with early-stage non-small cell lung cancer. The sample consisted of PBMCs, taken at surgery. This chain joins TRBV18 and TRBJ1-3; D may be TRBD1 (5 bases). The CDR3 DNA reads TGTGCCAGCTCACCACCGGGGGGACGGGGATCTGGAAACACCATATATTTT. Protein product: CASSPPGGRGSGNTIYF. Full variable domain (missing parts from reference TRBV18 and TRBJ1-3): NAGVMQNPRHLVRRRGQEARLRCSPMKGHSHVYWYRQLPEEGLKFMVYLQKENIIDESGMPKERFSAEFPKEGPSILRIQQVVRGDSAAYFCASSPPGGRGSGNTIYFGEGSWLTVV.